This T cell receptor beta chain is drawn from a study of cytomegalovirus exposure and HLA in healthy donors. General observations from the study: For TCR beta chains, V- and J-gene trimming was later linked to a missense DCLRE1C variant. Among donors in an Asian-associated ancestry cluster, a later analysis reportedly found fewer N-insertions than the approximately 670-donor mean. TCR beta sequences reportedly predicted most subjects' HLA-A and HLA-B alleles accurately.

Vbeta (60) and Jbeta (13) primers were used in the PCR. The data were produced by immunoSEQ multiplex PCR, yet TCRdb's version contains in-frame clones alone and is incomplete. The sample has more than 45,000 clones. With regard to this clone: The antigen is not known.

Germline V gene sequence: CDR1 SGDLS, CDR2 YYNGEE. V lost 0 bases and J lost 4, with 13 bases in between. The CDR3 runs to 15 residues. Sequencing was done on a sample of PBMCs. V and J are TRBV9 and TRBJ1-2, with D tentatively TRBD1 (5 bases). The TCR sequence derives from an older woman in good health and CMV-seropositive. The CDR3 coding sequence is TGTGCCAGCAGCGTAGGCGACAGTCCACTCTATGGCTACACCTTC. Its translation: CASSVGDSPLYGYTF.